The clone carrying this T cell receptor beta chain was found many times. The antigen is undetermined. These data are taken from a study of T-cell memory formation after mild COVID-19. Study-wide findings and caveats: Contracting CD4+ clones sat mainly in CM and EM; CD8+ in EMRA. There was no confirmation that second-wave clones peaking on day 37 were SARS-CoV-2 specific.

CDR1 and CDR2 from the germline V gene are SEHNR and FQNEAQ (reference sequence). Trimming removed 5 bases from V and 4 bases from J; junction bases left unmatched: 12. The CDR3 covers 17 residues. In TCRdb, the 5' RACE reads were re-called with MiXCR into one record per CDR3 protein. The sample carries about 360,000 distinct CDR3 sequences, about an eighth recorded once. V and J are TRBV7-9 and TRBJ2-7, with 12 bases aligning to TRBD1. This TCR was recovered from a man aged 18 to 29 who had mild COVID-19 (a few samples of this study predate the infection). Cell type and time point are not known. The specimen sequenced was PBMCs or a T cell subset sorted from them (not recorded which). The CDR3 DNA reads as TGTGCCAGCAGCAAACGACTGGGGACAGGGGGCCAGTACGAGCAGTACTTC. It encodes CASSKRLGTGGQYEQYF.